This is a list of T cell receptor beta chains from one sample in a study of T cell repertoires in cytomegalovirus infection. TCRdb reanalysed the reads using MiXCR and keeps one entry per CDR3 protein. Of 250,000 or so distinct CDR3 sequences in the sample, about a sixth are singletons; the top ten hold about half. Sequenced sample: CD8+ T cells from PBMCs. Every receptor here comes from a human donor in good health (CMV status not recorded). Some clones in this sample may be carry-over from other donors' samples. Each CDR3 is given with its conserved first and last residue. The D gene is left open where the match is weak. For some rows the clone size is stated as once, few or many, or as a class when expanded; others skip it.

CDR3 | DNA | J | size | D | V
CASSHMEFDEQYF | TGCGCCAGCAGCCACATGGAGTTCGACGAGCAGTACTTC | TRBJ2-7 | NA | NA | TRBV5-1
CASSLSGHSTLEKLFF | TGTGCCAGCAGCTTGTCGGGCCACTCCACGCTTGAAAAACTGTTTTTT | TRBJ1-4 | few | NA | TRBV7-9
CASSVDHRALSGANVLTF | TGTGCCAGCAGCGTAGACCACAGGGCCCTTTCTGGGGCCAACGTCCTGACTTTC | TRBJ2-6 | few | NA | TRBV9
CASSQIGTSDTQYF | TGCGCCAGCAGCCAAATAGGGACTTCAGATACGCAGTATTTT | TRBJ2-3 | NA | NA | TRBV4-1
CASSYADRTYEQYF | TGTGCCAGCAGTTACGCGGACAGAACCTACGAGCAGTACTTC | TRBJ2-7 | few | NA | TRBV6-6
CATQGHTNTGELFF | TGTGCCACCCAGGGACACACGAACACCGGGGAGCTGTTTTTT | TRBJ2-2 | NA | NA | TRBV7-6
CASSLDWFGSSTDTQYF | TGTGCCAGCAGCTTAGATTGGTTTGGGAGTAGCACAGATACGCAGTATTTT | TRBJ2-3 | few | NA | TRBV11-2
CASSSIAGAGGTDTQYF | TGTGCCAGCAGCTCAATAGCGGGGGCTGGAGGGACAGATACGCAGTATTTT | TRBJ2-3 | many | TRBD2 | TRBV7-2
CASSLVRPYEQYF | TGTGCCAGCAGTTTGGTACGCCCCTACGAGCAGTACTTC | TRBJ2-7 | NA | NA | TRBV6-2/TRBV6-3
CAISESVSQGQPQHF | TGTGCCATCAGTGAGTCGGTTAGCCAGGGGCAGCCCCAGCATTTT | TRBJ1-5 | many | NA | TRBV10-3
CASSSGDSTYEQYF | TGCGCCAGCAGCTCCGGGGACTCCACATACGAGCAGTACTTC | TRBJ2-7 | NA | NA | TRBV5-1
CASSPPNRATDTQFF | TGTGCCAGCAGCCCCCCTAACAGGGCTACAGATACGCAGTTTTTT | TRBJ2-3 | NA | NA | TRBV7-2
CASSSEVAGNTEAFF | TGTGCCAGCAGCTCCGAGGTTGCGGGAAACACTGAAGCTTTCTTT | TRBJ1-1 | few | NA | TRBV5-6
CASSLAPSTVQFF | TGCGCCAGCAGCTTGGCCCCGTCCACTGTGCAGTTCTTC | TRBJ2-1 | NA | NA | TRBV5-1
CASSPSGGANTGELFF | TGTGCCAGCAGCCCAAGCGGGGGCGCGAACACCGGGGAGCTGTTTTTT | TRBJ2-2 | many | TRBD2 | TRBV7-9
CSAGGAREAGNTIYF | TGCAGTGCAGGAGGGGCTCGTGAGGCTGGAAACACCATATATTTT | TRBJ1-3 | NA | NA | TRBV20-1
CASSGVAYSSYNEQFF | TGTGCCAGCAGTGGGGTAGCGTATAGCTCCTACAATGAGCAGTTCTTC | TRBJ2-1 | NA | NA | TRBV6-5
CAISEVGENIQYF | TGTGCCATCAGTGAAGTGGGGGAAAACATTCAGTACTTC | TRBJ2-4 | NA | NA | TRBV10-3
CASNWDANTEAFF | TGTGCCAGCAACTGGGACGCGAACACTGAAGCTTTCTTT | TRBJ1-1 | NA | NA | TRBV12-3/TRBV12-4
CASSLGAGPDTQYF | TGTGCCAGCAGTTTGGGGGCAGGGCCAGATACGCAGTATTTT | TRBJ2-3 | many | NA | TRBV28
CASSSWTLDSGANVLTF | TGTGCCAGCAGCTCATGGACCCTCGACTCTGGGGCCAACGTCCTGACTTTC | TRBJ2-6 | many | NA | TRBV7-4
CASQSGNTEAFF | TGTGCCAGCCAGTCAGGGAACACTGAAGCTTTCTTT | TRBJ1-1 | few | NA | TRBV2
CASSLRQAAYNEQFF | TGTGCCAGCAGCTTACGACAGGCAGCCTACAATGAGCAGTTCTTC | TRBJ2-1 | many | NA | TRBV7-2
CSATGTVYNEQFF | TGCAGTGCAACCGGGACGGTATACAATGAGCAGTTCTTC | TRBJ2-1 | few | NA | TRBV20-1
CSVDWTGETQYF | TGCAGCGTTGACTGGACGGGGGAGACCCAGTACTTC | TRBJ2-5 | NA | NA | TRBV29-1
CASSPPGDTEAFF | TGCGCCAGCAGCCCGCCCGGGGATACTGAAGCTTTCTTT | TRBJ1-1 | NA | NA | TRBV5-1
CASGSQRIEQYF | TGTGCTAGTGGTTCGCAACGTATAGAGCAGTACTTC | TRBJ2-7 | few | NA | TRBV12-5
CASSLRGFSSYNEQFF | TGTGCCAGCAGTTTACGAGGATTCAGCTCCTACAATGAGCAGTTCTTC | TRBJ2-1 | few | NA | TRBV28
CASTTQGEASYEQYF | TGTGCCAGCACCACCCAGGGGGAAGCCTCCTACGAGCAGTACTTC | TRBJ2-7 | many | TRBD1 | TRBV12-3/TRBV12-4
CASSLETGGPYEQYF | TGCGCCAGCAGCTTGGAGACAGGGGGCCCCTACGAGCAGTACTTC | TRBJ2-7 | NA | TRBD1 | TRBV5-1